The clone carrying this TCR beta chain turned up a few times. Its antigen is undetermined. A J-beta primer mix and a sample-barcoded 5' primer were used in a second PCR of about 7 to 11 cycles. TCRdb re-called the 5' RACE reads through MiXCR, storing one row per CDR3 protein. Of around 900,000 distinct CDR3 sequences detected, under 30% appear once; the ten largest clones hold roughly 17%. Healthy Caucasian individuals from Russia aged roughly 6 to 100 served as donors. CDR1 is WNHNN, CDR2 SYGVQD, per germline (reference sequence). The CDR3 sequence is 15 residues long. V was clipped by 10 bases and J by 2 bases, with 19 bases between them. This sample stems from a study of blood T cells in healthy people across ages. Points from the study as a whole: When set beside aged donors, long-lived donors presented more naive CD4+ cells and higher diversity. Getting older went along with TCR beta diversity per million T cells dropping roughly linearly.

The TCR was taken from a woman at least 80 years old in good health. The sequenced sample was blood. The chain links TRBV10-1 to TRBJ2-3; a possible D gene is TRBD1 (6 bases). CDR3 DNA: TGCGCCACCTCGGACAGTGCCCTTCACACAGATACGCAGTATTTT. Translation: CATSDSALHTDTQYF.